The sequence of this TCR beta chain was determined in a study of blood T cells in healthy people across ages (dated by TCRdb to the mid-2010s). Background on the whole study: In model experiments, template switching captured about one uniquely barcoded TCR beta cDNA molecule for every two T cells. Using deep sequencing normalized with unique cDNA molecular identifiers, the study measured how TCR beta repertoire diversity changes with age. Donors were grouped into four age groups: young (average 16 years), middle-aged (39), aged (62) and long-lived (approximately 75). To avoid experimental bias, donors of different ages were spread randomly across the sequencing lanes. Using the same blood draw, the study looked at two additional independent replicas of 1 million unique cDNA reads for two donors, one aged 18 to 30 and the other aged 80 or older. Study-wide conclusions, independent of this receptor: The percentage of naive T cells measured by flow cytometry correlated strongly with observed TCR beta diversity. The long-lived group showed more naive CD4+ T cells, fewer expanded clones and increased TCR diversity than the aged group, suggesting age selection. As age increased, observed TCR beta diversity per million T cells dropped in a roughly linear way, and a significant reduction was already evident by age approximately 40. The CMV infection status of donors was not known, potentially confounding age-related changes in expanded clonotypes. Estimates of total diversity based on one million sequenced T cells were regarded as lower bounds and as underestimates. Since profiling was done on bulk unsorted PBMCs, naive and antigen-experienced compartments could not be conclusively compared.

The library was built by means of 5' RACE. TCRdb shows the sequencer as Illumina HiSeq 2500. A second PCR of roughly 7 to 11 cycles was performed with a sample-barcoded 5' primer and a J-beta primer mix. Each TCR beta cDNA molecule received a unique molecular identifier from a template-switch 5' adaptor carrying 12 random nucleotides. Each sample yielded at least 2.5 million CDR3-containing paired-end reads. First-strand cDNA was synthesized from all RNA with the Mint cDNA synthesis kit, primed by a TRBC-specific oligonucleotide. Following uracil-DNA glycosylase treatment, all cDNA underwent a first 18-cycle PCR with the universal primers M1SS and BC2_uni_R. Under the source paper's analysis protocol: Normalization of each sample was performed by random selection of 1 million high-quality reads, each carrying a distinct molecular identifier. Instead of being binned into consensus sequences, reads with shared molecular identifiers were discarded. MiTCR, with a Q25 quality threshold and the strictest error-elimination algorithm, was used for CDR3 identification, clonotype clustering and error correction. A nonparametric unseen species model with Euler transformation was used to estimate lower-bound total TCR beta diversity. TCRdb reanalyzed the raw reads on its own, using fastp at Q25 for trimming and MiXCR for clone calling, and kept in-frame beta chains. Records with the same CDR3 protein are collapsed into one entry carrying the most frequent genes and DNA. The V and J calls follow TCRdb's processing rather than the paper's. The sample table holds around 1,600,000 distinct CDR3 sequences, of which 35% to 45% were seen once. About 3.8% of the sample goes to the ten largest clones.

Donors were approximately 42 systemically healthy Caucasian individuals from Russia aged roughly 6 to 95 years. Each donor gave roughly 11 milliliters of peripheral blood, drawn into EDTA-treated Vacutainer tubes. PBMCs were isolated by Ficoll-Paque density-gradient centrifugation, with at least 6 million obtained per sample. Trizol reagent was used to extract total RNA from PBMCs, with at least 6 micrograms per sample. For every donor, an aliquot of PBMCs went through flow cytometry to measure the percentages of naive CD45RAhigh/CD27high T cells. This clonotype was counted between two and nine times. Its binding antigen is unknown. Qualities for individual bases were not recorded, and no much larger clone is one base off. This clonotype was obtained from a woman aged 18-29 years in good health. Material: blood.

The nucleotides are TGTGCCAGCAGTTTGCTGGTCTCCTACAATGAGCAGTTCTTC. Its amino acids are CASSLLVSYNEQFF. The chain is encoded by TRBV27 joined to TRBJ2-1; the D segment cannot be called with confidence. The junction shows trimming of 3 bases on V and 0 bases on J, plus 6 bases between the germline ends. Reading the germline V gene (reference sequence) gives CDR1 MNHEY and CDR2 SMNVEV. The CDR3, from cysteine to phenylalanine, totals 14 residues. Only the CDR3 DNA is retained, 42 bases long and in frame from the first base.